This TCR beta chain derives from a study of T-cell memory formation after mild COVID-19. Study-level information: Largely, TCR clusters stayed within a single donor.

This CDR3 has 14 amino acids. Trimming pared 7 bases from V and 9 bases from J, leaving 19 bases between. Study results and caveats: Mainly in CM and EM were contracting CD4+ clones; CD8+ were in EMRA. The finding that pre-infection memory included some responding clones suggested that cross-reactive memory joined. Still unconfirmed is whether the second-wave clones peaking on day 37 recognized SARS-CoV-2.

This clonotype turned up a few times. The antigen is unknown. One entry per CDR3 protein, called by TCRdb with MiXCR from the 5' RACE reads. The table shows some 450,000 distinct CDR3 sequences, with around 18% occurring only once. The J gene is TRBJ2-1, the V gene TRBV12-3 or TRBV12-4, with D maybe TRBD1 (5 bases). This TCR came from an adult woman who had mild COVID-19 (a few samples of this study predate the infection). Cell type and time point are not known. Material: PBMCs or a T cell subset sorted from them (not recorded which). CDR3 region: CASTLSTRRGEQFF. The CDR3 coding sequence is TGTGCCAGCACTCTATCGACGCGAAGGGGTGAGCAGTTCTTC.